Presented here are 21 T cell receptor beta chains from one specimen sequenced in a study of blood T cell repertoires in COVID-19. Assay used: immunoSEQ multiplex PCR; TCRdb lists only in-frame clones, some missing. This sample carries roughly 99,000 clones, around four fifths of them seen once, and the ten largest clones take roughly 4%. Sequences were obtained from peripheral blood. All receptors come from a man aged 70-80 years with acute or convalescent COVID-19.

The V call is TRBV6-5, the J call TRBJ1-3, with D possibly being TRBD1 (5 bases). CDR1 is MNHEY and CDR2 is SVGAGI in the germline V gene. Between the trimmed V and J ends, which lost 5 bases and 3 bases, there was a span of 11 bases. This CDR3 is 14 amino acids long. For the CDR3, the DNA is TGTGCCAGCAGTCCTGACAGTGATGGAAACACCATATATTTT. Encoded protein: CASSPDSDGNTIYF.

The gene calls are TRBV27 and TRBJ2-7; TRBD1 agrees at 11 bases. Trimming removed 0 bases from V and 6 bases from J; junction bases left unmatched: 16. From germline, CDR1 is MNHEY and CDR2 SMNVEV (reference sequence). This CDR3 spans 19 amino acids. CDR3 sequence (DNA): TGTGCCAGCAGTTTATCACCTGCGGGACAGGGGGGTGTTGGGTTCGAGCAGTACTTC. Its translation is CASSLSPAGQGGVGFEQYF.

The chain joins TRBV5-6 to TRBJ2-3; D is possibly TRBD2 (5 bases). The germline V and J ends were trimmed by 5 bases and 2 bases, with 21 bases remaining between them. There are 17 residues in the CDR3. The germline gives CDR1 SGHDT, CDR2 YYEEEE. In DNA, the CDR3 is TGTGCCAGCAGGGAGAGGGCCCCGAGGAGTCCCACAGATACGCAGTATTTT. It is translated as CASRERAPRSPTDTQYF.

A few counts support this clone. The chain joins TRBV19 to TRBJ1-1; 7 bases line up with TRBD1. Trimming removed 2 bases from V and 1 base from J; junction bases left unmatched: 7. The CDR3 has 16 residues. Germline V gives CDR1 LNHDA, CDR2 SQIVND (reference sequence). CDR3 protein: CASSINRGPRNTEAFF. As DNA, the CDR3 is TGTGCCAGTAGTATAAACAGGGGCCCTAGGAACACTGAAGCTTTCTTT.

The chain employs TRBV18 and TRBJ2-3, with D perhaps TRBD2 (5 bases). This CDR3 comprises 13 residues. V dropped 6 bases and J dropped 0 bases, with 7 bases sitting between them. Germline CDR1 KGHSH, CDR2 LQKENI. The CDR3 sequence: CASSTGSTDTQYF. CDR3 in DNA: TGTGCCAGCTCCACGGGGAGCACAGATACGCAGTATTTT.

The chain has TRBV28 and TRBJ1-5; D is possibly TRBD1 (5 bases). V was clipped by 10 bases and J by 4 bases, with 23 bases between them. The CDR3 sequence is 16 residues long. Germline V CDR1 and CDR2: MDHEN, SYDVKM. CDR3 bases: TGTGCCACCAGGCCGATAACAAGACAGATTAATCAGCCCCAGCATTTT. Translation gives CATRPITRQINQPQHF.

The chain recombines TRBV7-2 with TRBJ2-5, with D unclear. Germline loops: CDR1 SGHTA, CDR2 FQGNSA. V was shortened by 3 bases and J by 4 bases, with 15 bases between the two germline ends. CDR3 length: 15 amino acids. CDR3 nucleotide sequence: TGTGCCAGCAGCTTGATGAGGTCGGAGCGAGAGACCCAGTACTTC. Translating it yields CASSLMRSERETQYF.

This clone was seen a single time. The chain recombines TRBV3-1 (or the pseudogene TRBV3-2) with TRBJ2-5; D unresolved. Trimming stripped 3 bases from V and 0 bases from J, with 8 bases between. CDR3 length equals 14 residues. From germline, CDR1 is LGHDT and CDR2 YNNKEL (reference sequence). The CDR3: CASSQRSDQETQYF. DNA of the CDR3: TGTGCCAGCAGCCAGAGGAGTGACCAAGAGACCCAGTACTTC.

V and J are TRBV9 and TRBJ1-3; 9 bases are shared with TRBD1. Looked up from germline, CDR1 is SGDLS and CDR2 is YYNGEE. The CDR3 spans 18 residues. Germline trimming cut 0 bases from V and 0 bases from J; bases unmatched to any gene: 7. CDR3 sequence (DNA): TGTGCCAGCAGCGTAGCAGGGACAGGGAGGCACTCTGGAAACACCATATATTTT. Translation gives CASSVAGTGRHSGNTIYF.

The chain is built from TRBV5-1 and TRBJ2-2; 9 positions agree with TRBD1. V gave up 4 bases and J gave up 6 bases; unmatched junction bases: 7. The length of the CDR3 is 15 residues. Germline assignment: CDR1 SGHRS and CDR2 YFSETQ. In DNA, the CDR3 is TGCGCCAGCAGCATCGGGACAGGGCTAGCCGGGGAGCTGTTTTTT. Translation: CASSIGTGLAGELFF.

CDR3 nucleotides: TGTGCCAGCAGTGAAGGACTGGGCCCCTATCAGTACTTC. The encoded protein is CASSEGLGPYQYF. The chain recombines TRBV12-3 or TRBV12-4 with TRBJ2-4, with D tentatively TRBD2 (5 bases). Trimming shortened V by 5 bases and J by 12 bases, and 17 bases separated the two germline ends. CDR3 length equals 13 residues.

This clone was observed a few times. V and J are TRBV7-6 and TRBJ1-2; the match to TRBD1 covers 8 bases. V was clipped by 3 bases and J by 7 bases; unmatched bases: 4. CDR3 length equals 13 residues. Germline lookup yields CDR1 SGHVS and CDR2 FNYEAQ. CDR3 in DNA: TGTGCCAGCAGCTTTCCAGGGGGCTTTGGCTACACCTTC. Translating it yields CASSFPGGFGYTF.

The rearrangement joins TRBV5-1 to TRBJ1-4; 9 bases map to TRBD1. CDR1 SGHRS and CDR2 YFSETQ come from the germline V gene. This CDR3 spans 15 amino acids. With 5 bases clipped from V and 3 bases from J, the junction kept 5 bases outside the gene matches. The CDR3 bases are TGCGCCAGCAGGGACAGGACAGGGGCTAATGAAAAACTGTTTTTT. This sequence encodes CASRDRTGANEKLFF.

J is TRBJ2-1 and V is TRBV19, with 9 positions matching TRBD1. V was pared by 7 bases and J by 7 bases, with 2 bases of the junction left unmatched. Germline V gene sequence: CDR1 LNHDA, CDR2 SQIVND (reference sequence). The CDR3 is 12 amino acids. CDR3 in DNA: TGTGCCAGTACGGGACAGGGTAATGAGCAGTTCTTC. Residues: CASTGQGNEQFF.

The J gene is TRBJ1-2, the V gene TRBV7-3; the D gene is possibly TRBD1 (6 bases). CDR1 is SGHTA, CDR2 FQGTGA, per germline. The CDR3 is made up of 13 amino acids. V lost 1 base and J lost 6, with 9 bases in between. The CDR3 spells CASSLRAGDGYTF. CDR3 sequence (DNA): TGTGCCAGCAGCTTAAGAGCAGGGGATGGCTACACCTTC.

This clone was seen only once. The chain links TRBV19 to TRBJ2-3; 7 nucleotides align to TRBD1. CDR3 length equals 17 residues. After removal of 5 bases from V and 0 bases from J, the junction contained 11 bases not matched to a gene. Germline CDR1 reads LNHDA; CDR2 reads SQIVND (reference sequence). CDR3 protein: CASSARQGPLSTDTQYF. The CDR3 DNA is TGTGCCAGTAGTGCCCGACAGGGCCCTCTTAGCACAGATACGCAGTATTTT.

The rearrangement links TRBV6-1 to TRBJ2-2; 11 bases align to TRBD2. The CDR3 extends over 17 amino acids. Trimming at V came to 4 bases and at J to 3 bases, leaving 7 bases not matched to a gene. Per the germline V gene, CDR1 is MNHNS and CDR2 is SASEGT. CDR3 in amino acids: CASSVGLAAIDTGELFF. CDR3 DNA: TGTGCCAGCAGTGTGGGACTAGCGGCGATCGACACCGGGGAGCTGTTTTTT.

This rearrangement joins TRBV9 to TRBJ1-2, with D unclear. From germline, CDR1 is SGDLS and CDR2 YYNGEE. Trimming pared 4 bases from V and 3 bases from J, leaving 19 bases between. The CDR3 extends over 16 amino acids. Here the CDR3 DNA reads TGTGCCAGCAGCCTAACCGCATCGGGAGAAGACTATGGCTACACCTTC. It yields the protein CASSLTASGEDYGYTF.

This chain uses TRBV12-5 with TRBJ1-5; 7 nucleotides align to TRBD1. The germline gives CDR1 LGHNT, CDR2 FRNRAP. This CDR3 spans 15 amino acids. J gave up 0 bases and V 5 bases, and 4 bases lay outside the gene matches. The DNA of the CDR3 is TGTGCTAGTGGTCTGGGACAGTATAGCAATCAGCCCCAGCATTTT. It yields the protein CASGLGQYSNQPQHF.

This clone was seen more than once but under ten times. The rearrangement links TRBV7-9 to TRBJ1-4, with a weak D call TRBD1 (5 bases). V lost 5 bases to trimming and J lost 6 bases, with 19 bases between them. From germline, CDR1 is SEHNR and CDR2 FQNEAQ (reference sequence). This CDR3 spans 16 amino acids. The DNA of the CDR3 is TGTGCCAGCAGCGGGGCCTCAGGGTTGGGTGATGAAAAACTGTTTTTT. Amino acid sequence: CASSGASGLGDEKLFF.

This clone was seen more than once but under ten times. The chain uses TRBV7-3 and TRBJ2-7; 7 nucleotides line up with TRBD1. Germline V gene data show CDR1 as SGHTA and CDR2 as FQGTGA. The CDR3 totals 13 residues. V trimming: 5 bases; J trimming: 6 bases; junction bases outside the gene matches: 7. The chain's CDR3 is CASSPRQGSEQYF. CDR3 DNA: TGTGCCAGCAGCCCCCGACAGGGAAGCGAGCAGTACTTC.